This T cell receptor beta chain appears in the sequencing data of a study of OX40 agonist ivuxolimab in advanced cancers. The assay was immunoSEQ multiplex PCR, and TCRdb's table has in-frame clones only and misses some. The table lists 40,000 to 60,000 clones, 85% of them singletons, with about a fifth in the top ten. The material was CD4+ or CD8+ T cells sorted from blood, obtained in a trial of the OX40 agonist ivuxolimab. The origin of this receptor is an adult with an advanced solid tumor such as melanoma, head and neck, liver or kidney cancer.

As DNA, the CDR3 is TGTGCCAGTAGTCCAGACTACAGGCTCAACAATGAGCAGTTCTTC. Translation gives CASSPDYRLNNEQFF. The chain links TRBV19 to TRBJ2-1; D tentatively reads TRBD1 or TRBD2 (5 bases each). Germline CDR1 reads LNHDA; CDR2 reads SQIVND (reference sequence). V lost 5 bases, J lost 5 bases, and 16 bases lay in between. This CDR3 is built from 15 residues.